Reported below is one TCR beta chain. This clone came up many times. The antigen it recognizes is unknown. The input lacks base qualities; no much larger clone sits a single base away. Other DNA sequences in this sample translate to the same CDR3. This record belongs to a study of metastatic and nonmetastatic thyroid tumors (dated by TCRdb to 2018 to 2020). Concerning the study at large: Repertoires from peripheral blood and from tumor or nodule tissue samples of malignant and benign thyroid patients were compared.

None of the patients had been given any treatment before thyroid surgery. Patient clinical samples collected from about 2011 to 2018 were retrospectively analysed using T-cell receptor beta sequencing. Unmatched junction bases come to 4, with V trimmed by 1 base and J by 5 bases. The germline V gene specifies SGHVS as CDR1 and FNYEAQ as CDR2. The CDR3 starts with the cysteine, ends with the phenylalanine, and has 15 residues. Only the CDR3 DNA is retained, 45 bases long and in frame from the first base. Libraries were constructed by PCR. The listed sequencing device is Illumina HiSeq 4000. The TCR beta-chain CDR3 region of each patient was profiled by high-throughput sequencing. In the authors' own workflow: Drawing on CDR3 differences between clinicopathological groups, the researchers built a classifier meant to tell apart patients with distant-metastatic papillary thyroid cancer. The Shannon index was used to measure repertoire diversity, and the Morisita-Horn index was used to measure how similar tumor and blood repertoires were. TCRdb reanalyzed the raw reads on its own, using fastp at Q25 for trimming and MiXCR for clone calling, and kept in-frame beta chains. The V and J calls here are based on TCRdb, not the publication. The sample contains about 20,000 clones, around 14% of them found a single time. In total, the top ten clones hold roughly a fifth of the sample.

Study-wide conclusions, independent of this receptor: TCR beta diversity was reported as significantly higher in malignant tumors than in benign nodules, in both blood and tumor samples.

The chain is made from TRBV7-6 and TRBJ2-3, with 9 bases matching TRBD2. This TCR was recovered from a female donor with papillary thyroid cancer or a benign thyroid nodule (not recorded which). Some clones in this sample may be carry-over from other donors' samples. The material sequenced was blood. The CDR3 sequence is CASSLVAGVGDTQYF. The DNA sequence is as follows: TGTGCCAGCAGCTTAGTAGCGGGGGTTGGAGATACGCAGTATTTT.